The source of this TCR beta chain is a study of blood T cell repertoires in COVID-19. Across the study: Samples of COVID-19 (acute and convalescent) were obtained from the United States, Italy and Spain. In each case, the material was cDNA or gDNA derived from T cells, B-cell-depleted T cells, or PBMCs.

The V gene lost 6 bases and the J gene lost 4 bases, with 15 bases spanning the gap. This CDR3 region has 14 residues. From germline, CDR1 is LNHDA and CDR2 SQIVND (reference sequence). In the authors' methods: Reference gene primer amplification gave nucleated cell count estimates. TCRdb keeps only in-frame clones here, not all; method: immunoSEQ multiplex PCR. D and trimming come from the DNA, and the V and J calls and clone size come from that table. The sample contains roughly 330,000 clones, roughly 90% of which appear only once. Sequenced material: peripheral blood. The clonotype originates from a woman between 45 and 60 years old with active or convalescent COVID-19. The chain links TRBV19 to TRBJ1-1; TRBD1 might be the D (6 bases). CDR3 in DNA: TGTGCCAGTAGAAACCACAGGGCGGGCACTGAAGCTTTCTTT. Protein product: CASRNHRAGTEAFF.